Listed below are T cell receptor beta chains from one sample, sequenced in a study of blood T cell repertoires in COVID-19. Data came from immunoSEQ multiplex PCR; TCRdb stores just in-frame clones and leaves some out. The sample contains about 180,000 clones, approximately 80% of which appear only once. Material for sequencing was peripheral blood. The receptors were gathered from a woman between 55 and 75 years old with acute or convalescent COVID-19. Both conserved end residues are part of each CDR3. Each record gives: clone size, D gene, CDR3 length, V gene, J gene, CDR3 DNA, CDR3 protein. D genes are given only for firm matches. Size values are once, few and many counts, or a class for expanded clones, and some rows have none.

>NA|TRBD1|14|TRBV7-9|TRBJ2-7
TGTGCCAGCAGCAGACGGACAGGTTGGGAAGAGCAGTACTTC
CASSRRTGWEEQYF
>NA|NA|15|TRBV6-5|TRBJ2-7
TGTGCCAGCAGTTACACCTCAGGGGCCTGGTACGAGCAGTACTTC
CASSYTSGAWYEQYF
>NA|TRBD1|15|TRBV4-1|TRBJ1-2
TGCGCCAGCAGCCCGGGACAGGGACTAAACTATGGCTACACCTTC
CASSPGQGLNYGYTF
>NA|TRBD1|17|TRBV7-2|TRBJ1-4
TGTGCCAGCAGCTTAGGGGACAGGGGGGCAACTAATGAAAAACTGTTTTTT
CASSLGDRGATNEKLFF
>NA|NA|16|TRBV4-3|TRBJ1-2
TGCGCCAGCAGCCAAGATAACCAGGGTAGTACCTATGGCTACACCTTC
CASSQDNQGSTYGYTF
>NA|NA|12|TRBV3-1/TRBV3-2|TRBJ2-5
TGTGCCAGCAGCCTTTCTCAAGAGACCCAGTACTTC
CASSLSQETQYF
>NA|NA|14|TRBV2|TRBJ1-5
TGTGCCAGCAGTGCTGGAGGTGGCAATCAGCCCCAGCATTTT
CASSAGGGNQPQHF
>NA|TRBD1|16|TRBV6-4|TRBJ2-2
TGTGCCAGCAGTGACACGGCAGGGGGCCGGACCGGGGAGCTGTTTTTT
CASSDTAGGRTGELFF
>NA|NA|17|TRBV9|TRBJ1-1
TGTGCCAGCAGCGTAGACCAGTCGGGGAGAGAAAACACTGAAGCTTTCTTT
CASSVDQSGRENTEAFF
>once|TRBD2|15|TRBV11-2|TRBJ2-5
TGTGCCAGCAGCTTCTGGACTAGCGGACAAGAGACCCAGTACTTC
CASSFWTSGQETQYF
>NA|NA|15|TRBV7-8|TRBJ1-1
TGTGCCAGCAGCTCTATAACAGGGATGGTCACTGAAGCTTTCTTT
CASSSITGMVTEAFF
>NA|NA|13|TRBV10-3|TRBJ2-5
TGTGCCATCAGTGTGAGAGGGGGAGAGACCCAGTACTTC
CAISVRGGETQYF
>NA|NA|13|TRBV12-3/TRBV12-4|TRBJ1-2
TGTGCCAGCAGCCCCCCCCGGAGGGATGGCTACACCTTC
CASSPPRRDGYTF
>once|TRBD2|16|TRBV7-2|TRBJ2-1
TGTGCCAGCAGCCTAAGTGCCGGTAGCGGGTACAATGAGCAGTTCTTC
CASSLSAGSGYNEQFF
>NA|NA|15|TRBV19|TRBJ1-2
TGTGCCAGTAGTATGTGGACAGACAAGGACTATGGCTACACCTTC
CASSMWTDKDYGYTF
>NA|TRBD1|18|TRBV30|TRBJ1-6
TGTGCCTGGACCTCCGGGACAGGGGTTTTTTCCTATAATTCACCCCTCCACTTT
CAWTSGTGVFSYNSPLHF
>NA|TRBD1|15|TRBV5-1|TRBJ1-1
TGCGCCAGCAGCTGGGGGACAGATCGAAGCACTGAAGCTTTCTTT
CASSWGTDRSTEAFF
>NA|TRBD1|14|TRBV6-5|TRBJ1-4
TGTGCCAGCAGAGGGACAGGCTTTAATGAAAAACTGTTTTTT
CASRGTGFNEKLFF
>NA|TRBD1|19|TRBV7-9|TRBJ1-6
TGTGCCAGCAGCCGCCTTTTGGACAGGGTTCGATCCTATAATTCACCCCTCCACTTT
CASSRLLDRVRSYNSPLHF